This TCR beta chain comes out of a study of blood T cell repertoires in COVID-19. Study summary: Spain, Italy and the United States supplied samples that represented acute and convalescent COVID-19.

Per the study methods: From reference gene primer amplification, estimates of nucleated cell counts were derived. Sequenced by immunoSEQ multiplex PCR; TCRdb stores in-frame clones only, minus some. The V and J calls and clone size were taken over from that table, and D and trimming were inferred from the DNA. The data hold around 250,000 clones, with 84% observed a single time. CDR1 and CDR2 from the germline V gene are SEHNR and FQNEAQ (reference sequence). Trimming at V came to 5 bases and at J to 6 bases, leaving 4 bases not matched to a gene. The CDR3 has 13 amino acids. This TCR was recovered from a woman aged 40 to 50 who had recovered from COVID-19. The rearrangement links TRBV7-9 to TRBJ1-5, with 7 bases identical to TRBD1. The sequenced sample was peripheral blood. The CDR3 nucleotides read TGTGCCAGCAGCGCACAGGGGAGTCAGCCCCAGCATTTT. Protein product: CASSAQGSQPQHF. Looking up the rest from reference TRBV7-9 and TRBJ1-5 gives the full variable domain: DTGVSQNPRHKITKRGQNVTFRCDPISEHNRLYWYRQTLGQGPEFLTYFQNEAQLEKSRLLSDRFSAERPKGSFSTLEIQRTEQGDSAMYLCASSAQGSQPQHFGDGTRLSIL.